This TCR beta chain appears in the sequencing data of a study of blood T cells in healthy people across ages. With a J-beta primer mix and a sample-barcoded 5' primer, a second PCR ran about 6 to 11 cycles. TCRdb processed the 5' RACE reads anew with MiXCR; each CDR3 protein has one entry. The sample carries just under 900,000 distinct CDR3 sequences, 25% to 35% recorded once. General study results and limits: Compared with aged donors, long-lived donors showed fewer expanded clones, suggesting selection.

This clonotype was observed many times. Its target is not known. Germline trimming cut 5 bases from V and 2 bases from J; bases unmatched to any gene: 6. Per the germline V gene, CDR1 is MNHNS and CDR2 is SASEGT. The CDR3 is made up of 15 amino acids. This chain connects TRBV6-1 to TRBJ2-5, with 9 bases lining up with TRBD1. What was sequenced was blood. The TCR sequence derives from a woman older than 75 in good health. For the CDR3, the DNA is TGTGCCAGCAGTAAGCCCGGACAGGGGCAAGAGACCCAGTACTTC. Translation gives CASSKPGQGQETQYF.